This T cell receptor beta chain was found in a study of cytomegalovirus exposure and HLA in healthy donors. Study context: Among 150 million to 200 million T cells, an earlier analysis found roughly 110 million unique TCR beta sequences. HLA-typed donors were the source of 83 million or so unique TCRs held in an early data release. Of all 400 or so donors who were genotyped, roughly 81% belonged to the Caucasian-associated ancestry cluster. The study, taken as a whole, reports: For presence/absence analyses, sequencing depth was assumed to be roughly uniform across donors.

In germline, CDR1 is LGHNA, CDR2 YNFKEQ. The CDR3 is made up of 15 amino acids. Trimming removed 1 base from V and 10 bases from J, with 17 bases in between. A note on this clone: The target antigen is unknown.

This PCR relied on a set of 60 Vbeta primers and 13 Jbeta primers. The repertoire was sequenced with immunoSEQ multiplex PCR; TCRdb's copy has only in-frame clones and lacks some. The sample holds roughly 200,000 clones, roughly 80% seen once. Sequenced sample: PBMCs. The TCR originated in a woman aged 18-29 years in good health and CMV-seronegative. V usage is TRBV4-2 and J usage is TRBJ2-1, with TRBD2 as a possible D gene (5 bases). CDR3 amino acids: CASSQATTTRGEQFF. The CDR3 DNA reads as TGTGCCAGCAGCCAAGCTACGACCACCCGGGGAGAGCAGTTCTTC.